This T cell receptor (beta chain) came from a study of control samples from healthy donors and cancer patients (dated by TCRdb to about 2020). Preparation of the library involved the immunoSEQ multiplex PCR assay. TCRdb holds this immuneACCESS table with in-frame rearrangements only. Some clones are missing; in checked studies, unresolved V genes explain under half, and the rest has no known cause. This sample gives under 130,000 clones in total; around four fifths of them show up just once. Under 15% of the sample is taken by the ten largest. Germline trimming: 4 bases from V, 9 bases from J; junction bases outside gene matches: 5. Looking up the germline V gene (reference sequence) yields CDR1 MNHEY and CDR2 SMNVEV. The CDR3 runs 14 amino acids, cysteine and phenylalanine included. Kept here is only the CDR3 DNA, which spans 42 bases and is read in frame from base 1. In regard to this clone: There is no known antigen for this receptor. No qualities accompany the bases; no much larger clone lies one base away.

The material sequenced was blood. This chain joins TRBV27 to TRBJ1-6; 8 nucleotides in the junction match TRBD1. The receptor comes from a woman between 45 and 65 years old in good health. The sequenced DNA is TGTGCCAGCAGTTCGACAGGGGAGAGTTCACCCCTCCACTTT. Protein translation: CASSSTGESSPLHF.